What follows are 24 T cell receptor beta chains derived from one specimen sequenced in a study of shared clonotypes between healthy human individuals. Using immunoSEQ multiplex PCR, the repertoire was profiled, and TCRdb retains in-frame clones only, with some absent. The profile shows under 600,000 clones, around 77% of them singletons. Sequencing was done on a sample of PBMCs. The receptors stem from a woman in her thirties or forties in good health. Some clones in this sample may be carry-over from other donors' samples.

V and J are TRBV2 and TRBJ2-2; D not resolved. The V and J ends lost 6 bases and 3 bases respectively, with 11 bases between them. Germline CDR1 reads SNHLY; CDR2 reads FYNNEI. The CDR3 contains 14 residues. In nucleotides, the CDR3 is TGTGCCAGCAGGGGATACCTGGACACCGGGGAGCTGTTTTTT. Amino acids: CASRGYLDTGELFF.

This rearrangement joins TRBV7-9 to TRBJ2-7; the D is unclear. V lost 1 base and J lost 5, with 6 bases in between. This CDR3 has 12 residues. Germline V gene lookup returns CDR1 SEHNR and CDR2 FQNEAQ (reference sequence). CDR3 in DNA: TGTGCCAGCAGCTTAGTCTGGAACGAGCAGTACTTC. Translating it yields CASSLVWNEQYF.

The rearrangement uses TRBV4-2 and TRBJ2-2; no clear D. CDR3 length equals 12 residues. CDR1 is LGHNA and CDR2 is YNFKEQ in the germline V gene. Trimming pared 1 base from V and 9 bases from J, leaving 6 bases between. The CDR3: CASSQVNRELFF. CDR3 sequence (DNA): TGTGCCAGCAGCCAAGTTAACCGGGAGCTGTTTTTT.

The chain couples TRBV5-4 to TRBJ2-5; D could derive from TRBD1 or TRBD2 (6 bases each). This CDR3 is 16 amino acids long. The germline V gene encodes CDR1 SGHNT and CDR2 YYREEE (reference sequence). Trimming removed 1 base from V and 3 bases from J, with 16 bases in between. DNA of the CDR3: TGTGCCAGCAGCTTGAATATACGGGGGCCGGAAGAGACCCAGTACTTC. It is translated as CASSLNIRGPEETQYF.

CDR3 sequence reads: CASSSSGRAGEQYF. CDR3 coding DNA: TGTGCCAGTAGTAGTAGCGGGAGGGCCGGAGAGCAGTACTTC. This chain connects TRBV19 to TRBJ2-7; 11 bases are a match to TRBD2. The germline gives CDR1 LNHDA, CDR2 SQIVND (reference sequence). The CDR3 has 14 amino acids. V dropped 4 bases and J dropped 7; count of bases not matched to a gene: 6.

On this clone itself: The junction shows a germline mismatch at one end, possibly a read error. The chain carries TRBV4-1 and TRBJ2-5, with 7 nucleotides matching TRBD1. Germline V gives CDR1 MGHRA, CDR2 YSYEKL. CDR3 length: 13 amino acids. CDR3 coding DNA: TGCACCAGCAGCCGGCCTCCGGGACAGACTACGTACTTC. Residues: CTSSRPPGQTTYF.

There are a few counts of this clone. The rearrangement joins TRBV2 to TRBJ1-2; 7 bases are a match to TRBD1. The germline V gene has CDR1 SNHLY and CDR2 FYNNEI. J lost 3 bases, V lost 7 bases, and 5 bases had no gene match. The CDR3 totals 13 residues. CDR3 in amino acids: CASNLQGYYGYTF. The CDR3 bases are TGTGCCAGCAACCTACAGGGGTACTATGGCTACACCTTC.

This sequence joins TRBV11-2 and TRBJ2-7; a possible D gene is TRBD1 (5 bases). The germline V gene has CDR1 SGHAT and CDR2 FQNNGV. This CDR3 has 16 amino acids. Trimming took off 1 base at V and 1 base at J, with 14 bases between the two ends. CDR3 sequence: CASSLAYQGGSYEQYF. CDR3 sequence (DNA): TGTGCCAGCAGCTTAGCCTATCAGGGCGGTTCCTACGAGCAGTACTTC. Drawing the rest from reference TRBV11-2 and TRBJ2-7, the complete variable domain is EAGVAQSPRYKIIEKRQSVAFWCNPISGHATLYWYQQILGQGPKLLIQFQNNGVVDDSQLPKDRFSAERLKGVDSTLKIQPAKLEDSAVYLCASSLAYQGGSYEQYFGPGTRLTVT.

The chain uses TRBV7-2 and TRBJ2-5; 11 nucleotides match TRBD2. The CDR3 has 15 residues. Germline CDR1 and CDR2: SGHTA and FQGNSA. V was clipped by 1 base and J by 5 bases; unmatched bases: 3. The chain's CDR3 is CASSLGASGRETQYF. The CDR3 DNA reads as TGTGCCAGCAGCTTAGGGGCTAGCGGGAGGGAGACCCAGTACTTC.

The chain carries TRBV7-9 and TRBJ1-1, with D perhaps TRBD1 (6 bases). The V gene lost 7 bases and the J gene lost 1 base, with 10 bases spanning the gap. CDR3 size: 13 residues. Germline V lookup: CDR1 SEHNR, CDR2 FQNEAQ (reference sequence). In DNA, the CDR3 is TGTGCCAGCAACCGGGACACGAACACTGAAGCTTTCTTT. This encodes CASNRDTNTEAFF.

The genes are TRBV5-8 and TRBJ1-4, with TRBD1 matching 7 bases. The CDR3 sequence is 15 residues long. CDR1 and CDR2 (germline): SGHTS, YDEGEE. V trimming: 4 bases; J trimming: 2 bases; junction bases outside the gene matches: 5. The CDR3: CASSRQGATNEKLFF. Here the CDR3 DNA reads TGTGCCAGCAGCCGACAGGGAGCGACTAATGAAAAACTGTTTTTT.

CDR3 region: CASSSLGGEKQFF. CDR3 sequence (DNA): TGTGCCAGCAGCTCGCTCGGGGGGGAGAAGCAGTTCTTC. The genes are TRBV7-6 and TRBJ2-1; TRBD2 agrees at 8 bases. The CDR3 loop spans 13 amino acids. The junction had 7 bases not matched to a gene; V was cut back by 4 bases and J by 11 bases. Per the germline V gene, CDR1 is SGHVS and CDR2 is FNYEAQ.

As to this clone: The same CDR3 also results from other DNA sequences found in this sample. The V and J genes are TRBV2 and TRBJ1-5; the D gene is possibly TRBD1 (5 bases). The CDR3 covers 18 residues. CDR1 is SNHLY, CDR2 FYNNEI, per germline. Trimming pared 4 bases from V and 0 bases from J, leaving 19 bases between. The CDR3 nucleotides are TGTGCCAGCAGTGCCTTCGGGGGTTTGGGATTTAGCAATCAGCCCCAGCATTTT. It yields the protein CASSAFGGLGFSNQPQHF.

The rearrangement links TRBV5-1 to TRBJ2-2; 9 bases fit TRBD2. Germline lookup yields CDR1 SGHRS and CDR2 YFSETQ. CDR3 length: 16 residues. The V gene end was trimmed by 0 bases and the J gene end by 5 bases; junction bases not matched to a gene: 5. CDR3 coding DNA: TGCGCCAGCAGCTTGGTAGCGGGAGATAGGACCGGGGAGCTGTTTTTT. It encodes CASSLVAGDRTGELFF.

This sequence joins TRBV11-1 and TRBJ2-1; perhaps D is TRBD1 or TRBD2 (7 bases each). The CDR3 runs 16 residues. Trimming took 5 bases from V and 3 from J, leaving 17 bases between them. Germline V lookup: CDR1 SGHAT, CDR2 FQDESV (reference sequence). This chain's CDR3 is CASSPGGGENYNEQFF. CDR3 DNA sequence: TGTGCCAGCAGCCCAGGGGGAGGGGAAAACTACAATGAGCAGTTCTTC. Combining the CDR3 with reference TRBV11-1 and TRBJ2-1 gives the whole variable domain EAEVAQSPRYKITEKSQAVAFWCDPISGHATLYWYRQILGQGPELLVQFQDESVVDDSQLPKDRFSAERLKGVDSTLKIQPAELGDSAMYLCASSPGGGENYNEQFFGPGTRLTVL.

V gene TRBV18 combines with J gene TRBJ1-2; possibly TRBD1 for D (6 bases). The CDR3 runs to 15 residues. Trimming pared 6 bases from V and 3 bases from J, leaving 17 bases between. The germline V gene encodes CDR1 KGHSH and CDR2 LQKENI. DNA for the CDR3: TGTGCCAGCTCCCTGTCCGGGGGGGCTGACTATGGCTACACCTTC. Its protein product is CASSLSGGADYGYTF. The whole variable domain, filled in from reference TRBV18 and TRBJ1-2, reads NAGVMQNPRHLVRRRGQEARLRCSPMKGHSHVYWYRQLPEEGLKFMVYLQKENIIDESGMPKERFSAEFPKEGPSILRIQQVVRGDSAAYFCASSLSGGADYGYTFGSGTRLTVV.

The chain uses TRBV2 and TRBJ2-5; D not resolved. The CDR3 length is 13 residues. Deletions cut 4 bases from V and 5 bases from J, with 11 bases between. The germline V gene encodes CDR1 SNHLY and CDR2 FYNNEI. In DNA, the CDR3 is TGTGCCAGCAGTGGTTACTCCCGCGAGACCCAGTACTTC. Protein: CASSGYSRETQYF.

The rearrangement joins TRBV10-2 to TRBJ2-2, with D possibly being TRBD1 (5 bases). Trimming took 5 bases from V and 6 from J, leaving 19 bases between them. The CDR3 runs 16 residues. Germline V gene data show CDR1 as WSHSY and CDR2 as SAAADI. The CDR3 DNA follows: TGCGCCAGCAGTCCTCCTTCAGGGTTCCAGTCCGGGGAGCTGTTTTTT. It codes for CASSPPSGFQSGELFF.

The CDR3 spells CSVGLTGGGELFF. The CDR3 coding sequence is TGCAGCGTTGGCCTAACAGGTGGCGGGGAGCTGTTTTTT. The rearrangement uses TRBV29-1 and TRBJ2-2; D might be TRBD1 (5 bases). Germline V lookup: CDR1 SQVTM, CDR2 ANQGSEA. V was pared by 4 bases and J by 7 bases, with 13 bases between. The CDR3 is 13 residues long.

The chain joins TRBV7-2 to TRBJ2-3; D tentatively fits TRBD1 or TRBD2 (8 bases each). The CDR3 is 17 amino acids. The germline V gene has CDR1 SGHTA and CDR2 FQGNSA. Trimming left V 5 bases short and J 4 bases short, with 22 bases between. In DNA, the CDR3 is TGTGCCAGCAGCCCCAGGGGGCCGAGCGGGAGTCCAGATACGCAGTATTTT. Amino acid sequence: CASSPRGPSGSPDTQYF. The full variable domain, in which reference TRBV7-2 and TRBJ2-3 provide the parts outside the CDR3, is GAGVSQSPSNKVTEKGKDVELRCDPISGHTALYWYRQSLGQGLEFLIYFQGNSAPDKSGLPSDRFSAERTGGSVSTLTIQRTQQEDSAVYLCASSPRGPSGSPDTQYFGPGTRLTVL.

The V gene is TRBV11-3, the J gene TRBJ2-3; D is possibly TRBD1 (7 bases). This CDR3 contains 16 residues. V was pared by 5 bases and J by 2 bases, with 17 bases between. Germline V gene lookup returns CDR1 SGHNT and CDR2 YENEEA. The DNA of the CDR3 is TGTGCCAGCAGCCCGGGGGACAGTGGATACACAGATACGCAGTATTTT. Translating it yields CASSPGDSGYTDTQYF.

This clone was seen just once. This same CDR3 is encoded by further DNA sequences in the sample. V gene TRBV28 combines with J gene TRBJ2-7, with 11 nucleotides matching TRBD2. This CDR3 comprises 14 residues. Per germline, CDR1 MDHEN and CDR2 SYDVKM. The ends lost 5 bases at V and 0 bases at J; junction bases unmatched: 0. The CDR3: CASSGTSGSYEQYF. The CDR3 DNA reads as TGTGCCAGCAGTGGGACTAGCGGCTCCTACGAGCAGTACTTC.

The chain combines TRBV9 with TRBJ2-7, with TRBD2 identical over 13 bases. From germline, CDR1 is SGDLS and CDR2 YYNGEE. V was pared by 2 bases and J by 3 bases, with 2 bases of the junction left unmatched. This CDR3 spans 15 amino acids. This chain's CDR3 is CASSVGTSGIYEQYF. CDR3 DNA: TGTGCCAGCAGCGTGGGGACTAGCGGGATCTACGAGCAGTACTTC.

The genes are TRBV25-1 and TRBJ2-7; D call uncertain. CDR3 length: 11 amino acids. CDR1 is MGHDK and CDR2 is SYGVNS in the germline V gene. Deletions cut 6 bases from V and 4 bases from J, with 7 bases between. CDR3 DNA sequence: TGTGCCAGCAGAGGACCGTACGAGCAGTACTTC. It specifies CASRGPYEQYF.